The source of this T cell receptor (beta chain) is a study of patients and donors after allogeneic stem cell transplantation. Each CDR3 protein gets one entry after TCRdb re-called the RT-PCR reads with MiXCR. The sample carries about 150,000 distinct CDR3 sequences, 37% recorded once. Germline loops: CDR1 SGHNT, CDR2 YENEEA. CDR3 length: 18 residues. V gave up 1 base and J gave up 2 bases; unmatched junction bases: 7. A single count supports this clonotype. The chain couples TRBV11-3 to TRBJ2-2; 10 nucleotides agree with TRBD2. The origin of this receptor is a human donor who was either an allogeneic HSCT recipient or a stem cell or donor lymphocyte infusion donor (not recorded which). It is not recorded whose cells these are; they may come from a transplant donor. Input material: blood, either unsorted or a sorted T cell fraction (not recorded which). CDR3 in DNA: TGTGCCAGCAGCTTAGCTCCACTAGCGGGGCGTAACACCGGGGAGCTGTTTTTT. Encoded protein: CASSLAPLAGRNTGELFF.